This T cell receptor (beta chain) was profiled in a study of T cells after yellow fever vaccination. Study-level background: Preparation used SMART-Seq v4 Ultra Low Input for the low-cell-number fractions.

Conversion of TCR transcripts into cDNA relied on 5'RACE template switching, which added a universal primer site and UMIs. In TCRdb, the 5' RACE reads were re-called with MiXCR into one record per CDR3 protein. The repertoire has 200,000 to 250,000 distinct CDR3 sequences, about 7% of them found once; the top ten carry around 0.9%. This clonotype was seen repeatedly, ten times or more. Its antigen is as yet unknown. Study-wide results and limits: Researchers cautioned that FACS-sorted repertoires could harbor abundant clonotypes contaminating from the bulk population. Most clones from primary vaccination were detected again post-booster (around 95% CD4, 70% to 90% CD8).

The sequences come from CD4+ T cells sorted from PBMCs, collected 15 days after the yellow fever booster vaccination. The TCR originated in a man aged 25 to 40 who received the YFV17D yellow fever vaccine.

CDR3 amino acids: CASSQGGSGSIQYF. The CDR3 nucleotides read TGTGCCAGCAGCCAAGGTGGCAGCGGGAGCATTCAGTACTTC. The rearrangement uses TRBV3-1 and TRBJ2-4; 8 nucleotides match TRBD2. The junction had 5 bases not matched to a gene; V was cut back by 1 base and J by 9 bases. There are 14 residues in the CDR3. Germline CDR1 LGHDT, CDR2 YNNKEL (reference sequence).